There are many counts of the clone carrying this T cell receptor beta chain. Germline V gene data show CDR1 as LNHDA and CDR2 as SQIVND (reference sequence). Trimming cost V 7 bases and J 1 base; bases outside gene matches: 7. The CDR3 loop spans 15 amino acids. The entry originates in a study of HIV-infected patients and healthy controls. Using its own MiXCR run on the 5' RACE reads, TCRdb lists one record per CDR3 protein. The sample lists about 67,000 distinct CDR3 sequences, about 17% occurring once. The sequenced sample consisted of CD4+ T cells from blood. This TCR came from a human donor in good health. The J gene is TRBJ2-5, the V gene TRBV19; TRBD1 matches at 9 bases. The CDR3 loop is CASTPTGGPQETQYF. Here the CDR3 DNA reads TGTGCCAGTACCCCTACAGGGGGCCCCCAAGAGACCCAGTACTTC.